These 7 T cell receptor beta chains were sequenced from one sample in a study of T-cell reconstitution after alpha-beta-depleted transplantation in children. A library of TCRbeta sequences, prepared with unique molecular identifiers, was generated. TCRdb independently ran MiXCR on the PCR reads; one entry per CDR3 protein. The sample holds 15,000 or so distinct CDR3 sequences, about 4.7% seen once. Sample: PBMCs, taken before TCRalphabeta/CD19-depleted stem cell transplant. The receptors were sampled from a boy aged 5 to 17 with acute lymphoblastic leukemia, due to receive a stem cell transplant.

This clonotype was found many times. The chain has TRBV10-3 and TRBJ1-1; the D gene is possibly TRBD1 (5 bases). The germline V and J ends were trimmed by 5 bases and 2 bases, with 12 bases remaining between them. From germline, CDR1 is ENHRY and CDR2 SYGVKD. The CDR3 consists of 14 residues. In DNA form, the CDR3 reads TGTGCCATCAGTACAACCCAGGGAAACACTGAAGCTTTCTTT. Its protein product is CAISTTQGNTEAFF.

This clonotype was counted ten times or more. The genes are TRBV18 and TRBJ2-1, with 9 nucleotides matching TRBD2. The junction had 5 bases not matched to a gene; V was cut back by 1 base and J by 4 bases. The V gene's germline CDR1 is KGHSH and CDR2 LQKENI. The CDR3 is 16 amino acids. CDR3 in amino acids: CASSPQLTSGYNEQFF. The CDR3 nucleotides read TGTGCCAGCTCACCACAACTGACTAGCGGATACAATGAGCAGTTCTTC. The variable domain in full, completed from reference TRBV18 and TRBJ2-1, reads NAGVMQNPRHLVRRRGQEARLRCSPMKGHSHVYWYRQLPEEGLKFMVYLQKENIIDESGMPKERFSAEFPKEGPSILRIQQVVRGDSAAYFCASSPQLTSGYNEQFFGPGTRLTVL.

Many counts were recorded for this clonotype. The chain joins TRBV11-2 to TRBJ2-1; 13 bases map to TRBD2. Trimming at V came to 5 bases and at J to 6 bases, leaving 10 bases not matched to a gene. Germline CDR1 is SGHAT and CDR2 is FQNNGV. CDR3 length: 17 residues. The CDR3 coding sequence is TGTGCCAGCAGCCCGACTAGCGGGAGGTTGGTTGTCAATGAGCAGTTCTTC. It encodes CASSPTSGRLVVNEQFF.

This clonotype was recorded at least ten times. The gene calls are TRBV11-2 and TRBJ1-2; D is perhaps TRBD1 (5 bases). This CDR3 is 14 amino acids long. The ends were cut back, 5 bases at V and 6 bases at J, with 16 bases in the middle. Germline lookup yields CDR1 SGHAT and CDR2 FQNNGV. In DNA form, the CDR3 reads TGTGCCAGCAGCCCGGGACCCCGAGGGGATGGCTACACCTTC. Translating it yields CASSPGPRGDGYTF.

This clonotype was seen many times. The chain has TRBV7-2 and TRBJ2-2; D is unresolved. Trimming stripped 1 base from V and 5 bases from J, with 8 bases between. There are 14 residues in the CDR3. Germline loops: CDR1 SGHTA, CDR2 FQGNSA. The CDR3: CASSLVLRTGELFF. CDR3 nucleotides: TGTGCCAGCAGCTTAGTGTTGCGGACCGGGGAGCTGTTTTTT.

In its sample, this clonotype ranks as medium-sized. J is TRBJ2-1 and V is TRBV19; 9 nucleotides agree with TRBD2. This CDR3 is built from 16 residues. Looked up from germline, CDR1 is LNHDA and CDR2 is SQIVND (reference sequence). V gave up 1 base and J gave up 5 bases; unmatched junction bases: 6. CDR3 region: CASSIVPAGGNNEQFF. CDR3 DNA sequence: TGTGCCAGTAGTATAGTTCCAGCGGGGGGAAACAATGAGCAGTTCTTC.

This clonotype was counted ten times or more. The V and J genes are TRBV2 and TRBJ1-5; D gene ambiguous. Germline-derived CDR1 and CDR2 are SNHLY and FYNNEI. Trimming removed 6 bases at V and 2 bases at J, with 14 bases between. This CDR3 comprises 15 residues. CDR3 nucleotides: TGTGCCAGCAGCCAATTCCTCATGGGCAATCAGCCCCAGCATTTT. Amino acid sequence: CASSQFLMGNQPQHF.